The clone carrying this T cell receptor (beta chain) appeared many times. This entry comes from a study of neurological immune-mediated disorders. Across the whole study: Multiple sclerosis patients numbering around 35 comprised some 30 relapsing-remitting and 3 secondary progressive patients.

TCRdb re-derived calls from the 5' RACE reads in MiXCR, one entry per CDR3 protein. The table has about 120,000 distinct CDR3 sequences, roughly 3.2% seen once; the top ten hold 1% to 1.5%. Between the trimmed V and J ends, which lost 7 bases and 6 bases, there was a span of 15 bases. The V gene's germline CDR1 is LNHDA and CDR2 SQIVND (reference sequence). The length of the CDR3 is 13 residues. This chain connects TRBV19 to TRBJ1-2; a weak D match, TRBD1 (6 bases). The source is a woman in her thirties with multiple sclerosis. Sequenced sample: PBMCs. This chain's CDR3 is CASTSYRDHGYTF. The CDR3 DNA sequence: TGTGCCAGTACCTCTTACAGGGATCATGGCTACACCTTC.